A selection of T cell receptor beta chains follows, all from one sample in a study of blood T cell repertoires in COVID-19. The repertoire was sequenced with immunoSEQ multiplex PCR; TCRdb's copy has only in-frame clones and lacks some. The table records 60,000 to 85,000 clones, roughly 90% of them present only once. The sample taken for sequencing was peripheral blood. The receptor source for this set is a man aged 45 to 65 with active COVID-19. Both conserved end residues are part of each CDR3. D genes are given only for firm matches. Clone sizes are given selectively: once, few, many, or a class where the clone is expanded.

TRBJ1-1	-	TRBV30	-	TGTGCCTGGACCCAGGACACTGAAGCTTTCTTT	CAWTQDTEAFF
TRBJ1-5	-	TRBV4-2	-	TGTGCCAGCAGCCAAGACTCCCAGGGGAACAATCAGCCCCAGCATTTT	CASSQDSQGNNQPQHF
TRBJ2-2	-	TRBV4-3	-	TGCGCCAGCAGCCAAGAGTATATCCTAGGCACCGGGGAGCTGTTTTTT	CASSQEYILGTGELFF
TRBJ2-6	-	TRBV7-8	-	TGTGCCAGCAGCTTCCCAGTTGGGGCCAACGTCCTGACTTTC	CASSFPVGANVLTF
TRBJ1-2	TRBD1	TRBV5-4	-	TGTGCCAGCAGCCTGGGACAGACCGGGGGCTACACCTTC	CASSLGQTGGYTF
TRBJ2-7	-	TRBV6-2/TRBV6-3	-	TGTGCCAGCAGTTACGGGGTCGGGAAGACCTACGAGCAGTACTTC	CASSYGVGKTYEQYF
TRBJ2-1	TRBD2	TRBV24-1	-	TGTGCCACCAGTGATTTCTCGGGGGGTTTAAATGAGCAGTTCTTC	CATSDFSGGLNEQFF
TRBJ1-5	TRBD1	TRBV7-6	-	TGTGCCAGCAGCTTAAGGACAGGGGCCAATCAGCCCCAGCATTTT	CASSLRTGANQPQHF
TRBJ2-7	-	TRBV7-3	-	TGTGCCAGCCAAGAGGGCGGCTCCTACGAGCAGTACTTC	CASQEGGSYEQYF
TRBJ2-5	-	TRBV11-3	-	TGTGCCAGCAGCCCCTCCGGAGAGACCCAGTACTTC	CASSPSGETQYF
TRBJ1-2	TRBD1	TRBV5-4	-	TGTGCCAGCAGCTCGACAGGGGGCGCTAGGTATGGCTACACCTTC	CASSSTGGARYGYTF
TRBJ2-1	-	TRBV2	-	TGTGCCAGCAGTTACAGGGAATTGGGAGAGCAGTTCTTC	CASSYRELGEQFF
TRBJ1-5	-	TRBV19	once	TGTGCCAGTAGTATCCCGGGAGAGAGAAGTCAGCCCCAGCATTTT	CASSIPGERSQPQHF
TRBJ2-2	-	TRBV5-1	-	TGCGCCAGCAACCCGGACAGAGACACCGGGGAGCTGTTTTTT	CASNPDRDTGELFF
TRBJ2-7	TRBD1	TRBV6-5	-	TGTGCCAGCAGTTACTCGCAGGGGGCTCAGGGCGAGCAGTACTTC	CASSYSQGAQGEQYF
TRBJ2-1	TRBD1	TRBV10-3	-	TGTGCCATCAGGACGGGACAGGTTTCCGCTGAGCAGTTCTTC	CAIRTGQVSAEQFF
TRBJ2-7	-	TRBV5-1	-	TGCGCCAGCAGCCCCGGAGGGCCAGCCCGTCCCTACGAGCAGTACTTC	CASSPGGPARPYEQYF
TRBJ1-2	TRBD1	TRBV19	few	TGTGCCAGTTTCGGACAGGGTGGATGGGGCTACACCTTC	CASFGQGGWGYTF
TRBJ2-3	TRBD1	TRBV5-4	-	TGTGCCAGCAGCTTGGGGGGACAGGGTAAAACAGATACGCAGTATTTT	CASSLGGQGKTDTQYF
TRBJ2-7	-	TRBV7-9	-	TGTGCCAGCAGCTTAGAGCCAGGGAAGGCGAACGAGCAGTACTTC	CASSLEPGKANEQYF
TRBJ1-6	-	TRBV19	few	TGTGCCAGTAGTACCTACCCTTCAGGGTCCAATTCACCCCTCCACTTT	CASSTYPSGSNSPLHF
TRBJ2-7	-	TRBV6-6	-	TGTGCCAGCAGTTATGGGGGGGGGCCCTACGAGCAGTACTTC	CASSYGGGPYEQYF
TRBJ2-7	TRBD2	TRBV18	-	TGTGCCAGCTCACCGACGGGACTAGCGGGAGCCTACGAGCAGTACTTC	CASSPTGLAGAYEQYF
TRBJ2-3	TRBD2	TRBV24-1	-	TGTGCCACAAGTCGGGGGGGCCGTGATACGCAGTATTTT	CATSRGGRDTQYF
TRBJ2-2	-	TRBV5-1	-	TGCGCCAGCAGCTTACTACCAGACAGGAACACCGGGGAGCTGTTTTTT	CASSLLPDRNTGELFF